This T cell receptor beta chain was captured by sequencing in a study of early T cells in non-severe SARS-CoV-2 infection. About the study: The authors sequenced bulk RNA from unsorted whole blood, leaving chains unpaired. Study-wide results and limits: Matches to VDJdb favored anti-spike CD8 responses and missed private and CD4 specificities.

The TCR library protocol was used to attach unique molecular identifiers. These identifiers were attached to individual cDNA molecules. MiXCR, applied by TCRdb to the 5' RACE reads, yields one record per CDR3 protein. The sample records some 96,000 distinct CDR3 sequences, around 13% being singletons. In its sample, this clonotype was seen many times. Its antigen is not known. This clonotype was obtained from an adult who was a healthcare worker with PCR-confirmed SARS-CoV-2 infection or an uninfected control (not recorded which). The sequencing input was whole blood.

DNA of the CDR3: TGCAGTGCTAGATTTCGACAGGCGAACACCGGGGAGCTGTTTTTT. Encoded protein: CSARFRQANTGELFF. The J gene is TRBJ2-2, the V gene TRBV20-1, with a possible D match to TRBD1 (6 bases). V was pared by 2 bases and J by 0 bases, with 10 bases between. The V gene's germline CDR1 is DFQATT and CDR2 SNEGSKA (reference sequence). The length of the CDR3 is 15 residues.